This TCR beta chain originates from a study of T cells in Graves' hyperthyroidism and ophthalmopathy. This clonotype was seen at least ten times. A sample of blood taken at first hyperthyroidism diagnosis preceded any ophthalmopathy symptoms. Germline CDR1 and CDR2: MNHEY and SMNVEV (reference sequence). The CDR3 contains 13 residues. Trimming left V 10 bases short and J 7 bases short, with 19 bases between. RNA transcripts yielded amplified TCR beta CDR3 regions. The HTBI set primed first-round TCR CDR3 RT-PCR. A single record per CDR3 protein comes from TCRdb applying MiXCR to the multiplex PCR reads. The sample contains 250,000 or so distinct CDR3 sequences, about 15% of which appear only once.

Input material: blood. The chain employs TRBV27 and TRBJ2-5; a weak D match, TRBD1 (5 bases). This sequence originates from a woman between 40 and 50 years old with Graves' hyperthyroidism that later progressed to Graves' ophthalmopathy. The DNA of the CDR3 is TGTGCCACACAACCCTACCAGGGCGGGACCCAGTACTTC. Translating gives CATQPYQGGTQYF.